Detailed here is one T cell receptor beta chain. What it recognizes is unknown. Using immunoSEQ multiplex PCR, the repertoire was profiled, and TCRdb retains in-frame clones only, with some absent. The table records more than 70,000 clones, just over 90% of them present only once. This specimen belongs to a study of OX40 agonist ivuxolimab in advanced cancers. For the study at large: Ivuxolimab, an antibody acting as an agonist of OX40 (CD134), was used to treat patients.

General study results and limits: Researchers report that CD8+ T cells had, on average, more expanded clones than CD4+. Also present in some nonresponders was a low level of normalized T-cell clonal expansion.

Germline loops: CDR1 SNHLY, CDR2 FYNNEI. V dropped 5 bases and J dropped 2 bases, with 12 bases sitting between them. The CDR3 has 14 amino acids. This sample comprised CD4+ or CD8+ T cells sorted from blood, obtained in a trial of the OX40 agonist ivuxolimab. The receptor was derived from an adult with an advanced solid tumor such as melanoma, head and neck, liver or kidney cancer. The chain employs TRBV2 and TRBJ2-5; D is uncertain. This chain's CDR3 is CASSSTVGQETQYF. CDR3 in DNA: TGTGCCAGCAGTTCGACCGTCGGGCAAGAGACCCAGTACTTC.